This T cell receptor (beta chain) was documented in a study of cytomegalovirus exposure and HLA in healthy donors. Regarding the study as a whole: The authors enumerated over 150 TCR beta chains as linked to cytomegalovirus.

Profiling relied on immunoSEQ multiplex PCR, and the TCRdb table lists in-frame clones only, not all of them. The sample carries 150,000 to 200,000 clones, 90% to 97% recorded once. A remark on this clone: Its antigen is not identified.

J gave up 4 bases and V 3 bases, and 9 bases lay outside the gene matches. CDR3 size: 17 residues. The V gene's germline CDR1 is MNHEY and CDR2 SMNVEV (reference sequence). The receptor was derived from a young woman in good health and CMV-seronegative. Sequencing used PBMCs. The V and J genes are TRBV27 and TRBJ2-1, with 10 bases identical to TRBD2. CDR3 DNA: TGTGCCAGCAGTTTTAATTTGGGTAGCGGGGGGTACAATGAGCAGTTCTTC. Translated, it gives CASSFNLGSGGYNEQFF.